The 24 T cell receptor beta chains below were found in one sample sequenced in a study of blood T cell repertoires in COVID-19. Here immunoSEQ multiplex PCR was the method, and the copy in TCRdb shows in-frame clones only, minus some. The sample holds a few hundred thousand clones, over 75% seen once. Material: PBMCs or T cells enriched from blood (not recorded which). All receptors derive from a man aged 25-45 years who had recovered from COVID-19.

The chain has TRBV19 and TRBJ1-4; D is unclear. This CDR3 spans 14 amino acids. V was cut by 4 bases and J by 7 bases, with 13 bases left in between. Looked up from germline, CDR1 is LNHDA and CDR2 is SQIVND (reference sequence). The CDR3 sequence: CASSTSGFAEKLFF. The CDR3 DNA reads TGTGCCAGTAGTACTTCGGGTTTTGCTGAAAAACTGTTTTTT.

This clone was seen a few times. The chain is built from TRBV10-2 and TRBJ1-1, with D tentatively TRBD1 (5 bases). Germline V gene lookup returns CDR1 WSHSY and CDR2 SAAADI. This CDR3 contains 13 residues. V lost 6 bases and J lost 2, with 10 bases in between. The CDR3 DNA reads as TGCGCCAGCAGGGAGACAGCCAACACTGAAGCTTTCTTT. Encoded protein: CASRETANTEAFF.

This clone has at least ten counts. For the CDR3, the DNA is TGTGCCTGGAGGAGATCGACGAACACCGGGGAGCTGTTTTTT. It encodes CAWRRSTNTGELFF. J is TRBJ2-2 and V is TRBV30; D is uncertain. V was cut by 3 bases and J by 0 bases, with 8 bases left in between. The CDR3 contains 14 residues. Germline V gives CDR1 GTSNPN, CDR2 SVGIG (reference sequence).

This chain links TRBV5-4 with TRBJ1-5; D perhaps matches TRBD1 (6 bases). The CDR3 runs 17 residues. CDR1 and CDR2 (germline): SGHNT, YYREEE (reference sequence). Trimming left V 3 bases short and J 2 bases short, with 18 bases between. CDR3 in DNA: TGTGCCAGCAGCTACGGAGGAGTCAGGGGTGGCAATCAGCCCCAGCATTTT. Amino acid sequence: CASSYGGVRGGNQPQHF.

The genes are TRBV7-2 and TRBJ2-5, with 7 nucleotides matching TRBD2. V dropped 3 bases and J dropped 7; count of bases not matched to a gene: 5. Germline CDR1 reads SGHTA; CDR2 reads FQGNSA. This CDR3 has 13 amino acids. The CDR3 reads CASSFGRGGTQYF. In nucleotides, the CDR3 is TGTGCCAGCAGCTTTGGACGCGGGGGGACCCAGTACTTC. Full variable domain (rest looked up from reference TRBV7-2 and TRBJ2-5): GAGVSQSPSNKVTEKGKDVELRCDPISGHTALYWYRQSLGQGLEFLIYFQGNSAPDKSGLPSDRFSAERTGGSVSTLTIQRTQQEDSAVYLCASSFGRGGTQYFGPGTRLLVL.

This clone was seen more than once but under ten times. V and J are TRBV5-8 and TRBJ2-6; 10 nucleotides match TRBD1. Losses at the gene ends were 0 bases for V and 0 bases for J; bases not matched to a gene: 3. CDR1 and CDR2 (germline): SGHTS, YDEGEE. This CDR3 is built from 18 residues. The CDR3: CASSLVGDRGSGANVLTF. The CDR3 coding sequence is TGTGCCAGCAGCTTGGTGGGGGACAGGGGCTCTGGGGCCAACGTCCTGACTTTC.

The V gene is TRBV6-5, the J gene TRBJ1-1; perhaps TRBD1 as D (5 bases). The CDR3 contains 15 residues. Germline V CDR1 and CDR2: MNHEY, SVGAGI. V gave up 6 bases and J gave up 5 bases, with 19 bases separating them. The CDR3 reads CASSRGVGVDTEAFF. The DNA of the CDR3 is TGTGCCAGCAGCCGCGGGGTAGGGGTAGATACTGAAGCTTTCTTT.

This clone was counted a single time. The CDR3 spells CASSARLAGGLETQYF. The DNA of the CDR3 is TGCGCCAGCAGTGCGAGACTAGCGGGGGGGCTGGAGACCCAGTACTTC. V gene TRBV10-2 combines with J gene TRBJ2-5, with 14 bases that match TRBD2. The length of the CDR3 is 16 residues. The junction had 6 bases not matched to a gene; V was cut back by 4 bases and J by 5 bases. The germline CDR1 and CDR2 sequences are WSHSY and SAAADI.

The chain couples TRBV5-5 to TRBJ1-3, with a possible D match to TRBD1 (6 bases). The CDR3 has 17 residues. Germline CDR1 and CDR2: SGHKS and YYEKEE (reference sequence). Trimming pared 1 base from V and 1 base from J, leaving 15 bases between. CDR3 in DNA: TGTGCCAGCAGCTTGAGCTGGGGGCTTACGTCTGGAAACACCATATATTTT. This sequence encodes CASSLSWGLTSGNTIYF. The full variable domain, in which reference TRBV5-5 and TRBJ1-3 provide the parts outside the CDR3, is DAGVTQSPTHLIKTRGQQVTLRCSPISGHKSVSWYQQVLGQGPQFIFQYYEKEERGRGNFPDRFSARQFPNYSSELNVNALLLGDSALYLCASSLSWGLTSGNTIYFGEGSWLTVV.

This chain connects TRBV7-9 to TRBJ1-3, with D possibly being TRBD1 (5 bases). Per the germline V gene, CDR1 is SEHNR and CDR2 is FQNEAQ (reference sequence). The CDR3 has 16 residues. V lost 1 base and J 6 bases, leaving 16 bases between the germline ends. This chain's CDR3 is CASSLGTRRRANTIYF. Here the CDR3 DNA reads TGTGCCAGCAGCTTAGGGACAAGGAGACGAGCAAACACCATATATTTT.

The chain is built from TRBV19 and TRBJ1-2; TRBD1 is a possible D gene (6 bases). The V end was cut by 5 bases, the J end by 0 bases, with 28 bases between. This CDR3 has 20 amino acids. Germline values: CDR1 LNHDA, CDR2 SQIVND (reference sequence). The CDR3 sequence: CASSGQVLGQSPIANYGYTF. The CDR3 coding sequence is TGTGCCAGTAGTGGGCAAGTGCTAGGACAGTCGCCTATAGCTAACTATGGCTACACCTTC.

The gene calls are TRBV11-1 and TRBJ1-1; D uncertain. CDR1 is SGHAT and CDR2 is FQDESV in the germline V gene (reference sequence). The length of the CDR3 is 13 residues. Trimming removed 8 bases from V and 6 bases from J, with 16 bases in between. This CDR3 is CASGFHGKSEAFF. The DNA for the CDR3 is TGTGCCAGCGGATTCCACGGGAAATCTGAAGCTTTCTTT.

V usage is TRBV13 and J usage is TRBJ1-2, with TRBD1 matching 10 bases. CDR3 length equals 14 residues. Trimming at V came to 5 bases and at J to 8 bases, leaving 8 bases not matched to a gene. Germline V gene sequence: CDR1 PRHDT, CDR2 FYEKMQ (reference sequence). The CDR3 bases are TGTGCCAGCAGCGCGGGCCGGGACAGGGGAGGCTACACCTTC. It encodes CASSAGRDRGGYTF.

The gene calls are TRBV5-1 and TRBJ1-4, with 8 bases identical to TRBD1. With 7 bases clipped from V and 6 bases from J, the junction kept 8 bases outside the gene matches. The CDR3 is 14 amino acids. Germline V gene lookup returns CDR1 SGHRS and CDR2 YFSETQ. CDR3 in amino acids: CASSDQGADEKLFF. CDR3 in DNA: TGCGCCAGCTCCGATCAGGGGGCGGATGAAAAACTGTTTTTT.

The rearrangement joins TRBV5-6 to TRBJ2-7; D uncertain. Trimming took off 1 base at V and 2 bases at J, with 10 bases between the two ends. Germline-derived CDR1 and CDR2 are SGHDT and YYEEEE. The CDR3 runs 14 residues. DNA for the CDR3: TGTGCCAGCAGCTTGATACATAACCCCTACGAGCAGTACTTC. Translating it yields CASSLIHNPYEQYF. Using reference TRBV5-6 and TRBJ2-7 for the parts outside the CDR3, the full variable domain is DAGVTQSPTHLIKTRGQQVTLRCSPKSGHDTVSWYQQALGQGPQFIFQYYEEEERQRGNFPDRFSGHQFPNYSSELNVNALLLGDSALYLCASSLIHNPYEQYFGPGTRLTVT.

The chain carries TRBV12-3 or TRBV12-4 and TRBJ2-7, with D tentatively TRBD2 (6 bases). V gave up 3 bases and J gave up 6 bases, with 6 bases separating them. The CDR3 runs 11 residues. CDR3 DNA sequence: TGTGCCAGCAGTTTCGGGGGCGAGCAGTACTTC. Its protein product is CASSFGGEQYF.

The CDR3 here is CASSPGQGLLPRNYEQYF. The CDR3 DNA is TGTGCCAGTAGTCCGGGACAGGGGCTCCTACCCCGAAACTACGAGCAGTACTTC. The V and J genes are TRBV19 and TRBJ2-7, with 10 positions matching TRBD1. Trimming at V came to 5 bases and at J to 3 bases, leaving 16 bases not matched to a gene. CDR1 is LNHDA, CDR2 SQIVND, per germline (reference sequence). The CDR3 is made up of 18 amino acids.

This rearrangement joins TRBV6-6 to TRBJ1-2; D not resolved. Trimming took 5 bases from V and 7 from J, leaving 11 bases between them. This CDR3 comprises 12 residues. Germline lookup yields CDR1 MNHNY and CDR2 SVGAGI (reference sequence). CDR3 amino acids: CASSPSGRGYTF. CDR3 coding DNA: TGTGCCAGCAGTCCCTCGGGTCGTGGCTACACCTTC.

V usage is TRBV3-1 (or the pseudogene TRBV3-2) and J usage is TRBJ2-4; 8 bases agree with TRBD1. This CDR3 has 16 residues. V lost 3 bases to trimming and J lost 0 bases; unmatched junction nucleotides: 4. Germline assignment: CDR1 LGHDT and CDR2 YNNKEL (reference sequence). The CDR3, as DNA: TGTGCCAGCAGCCATTCGGACAGGGTAGCCAAAAACATTCAGTACTTC. Amino acid sequence: CASSHSDRVAKNIQYF.

The chain combines TRBV6-1 with TRBJ2-2, with D tentatively TRBD2 (6 bases). Trimming shortened V by 0 bases and J by 0 bases, and 8 bases separated the two germline ends. The CDR3 is made up of 16 amino acids. Germline CDR1 reads MNHNS; CDR2 reads SASEGT. CDR3 sequence (DNA): TGTGCCAGCAGTGAAGCGTGGAGGGCGAACACCGGGGAGCTGTTTTTT. Its protein is CASSEAWRANTGELFF.

V is TRBV7-9 and J is TRBJ2-5; a weak D match, TRBD2 (5 bases). V lost 5 bases to trimming and J lost 1 base, with 11 bases between them. CDR1 SEHNR and CDR2 FQNEAQ come from the germline V gene (reference sequence). This CDR3 is 14 amino acids long. This chain's CDR3 is CASSPAGGQETQYF. In nucleotides, the CDR3 is TGTGCCAGCAGCCCCGCGGGTGGCCAAGAGACCCAGTACTTC. The variable domain in full, completed from reference TRBV7-9 and TRBJ2-5, reads DTGVSQNPRHKITKRGQNVTFRCDPISEHNRLYWYRQTLGQGPEFLTYFQNEAQLEKSRLLSDRFSAERPKGSFSTLEIQRTEQGDSAMYLCASSPAGGQETQYFGPGTRLLVL.

This chain links TRBV19 with TRBJ2-6; 7 nucleotides match TRBD1. J lost 0 bases, V lost 9 bases, and 8 bases had no gene match. The CDR3 covers 16 residues. Germline loops: CDR1 LNHDA, CDR2 SQIVND (reference sequence). The CDR3 DNA reads TGTGCCAGCTCGGGACAGTCCCGCTCTGGGGCCAACGTCCTGACTTTC. Residues: CASSGQSRSGANVLTF.

The chain uses TRBV7-2 and TRBJ1-5, with D hard to call. The CDR3 consists of 14 residues. V was trimmed by 1 base and J by 5 bases, leaving 9 bases between them. Germline CDR1 and CDR2: SGHTA and FQGNSA. The CDR3, as DNA: TGTGCCAGCAGCTTAGAGGCGGATGATCAGCCCCAGCATTTT. This gives the protein CASSLEADDQPQHF. Drawing the rest from reference TRBV7-2 and TRBJ1-5, the complete variable domain is GAGVSQSPSNKVTEKGKDVELRCDPISGHTALYWYRQSLGQGLEFLIYFQGNSAPDKSGLPSDRFSAERTGGSVSTLTIQRTQQEDSAVYLCASSLEADDQPQHFGDGTRLSIL.

V is TRBV24-1 and J is TRBJ1-2, with 12 bases aligning to TRBD1. There are 16 residues in the CDR3. V trimming: 2 bases; J trimming: 6 bases; junction bases outside the gene matches: 6. Germline V gene lookup returns CDR1 KGHDR and CDR2 SFDVKD. CDR3 nucleotides: TGTGCCACCAGTGATTCCCGGGACAGGGGGCTTGATGGCTACACCTTC. Amino acid sequence: CATSDSRDRGLDGYTF.